The 21 T cell receptor beta chains listed next were all sequenced from one sample in a study of long-term antiretroviral therapy in people with HIV. Run at survey level, the immunoSEQ assay was version v3.0. Measured with immunoSEQ multiplex PCR; TCRdb has only the in-frame clones, and not every one. Counted here are about 16,000 clones, 65% to 85% occurring once; the ten biggest clones make up about 14%. The sequencing used unsorted PBMCs, collected less than 1.3 years before starting antiretroviral therapy. These receptor sequences come from a man aged 25-45 years with HIV.

This clone was seen just once. The rearrangement joins TRBV18 to TRBJ2-3; D remains ambiguous. V lost 6 bases and J 2 bases, leaving 6 bases between the germline ends. The CDR3 spans 12 residues. Germline-derived CDR1 and CDR2 are KGHSH and LQKENI. Written as DNA, the CDR3 is TGTGCCAGCTCGGCGTCCACAGATACGCAGTATTTT. It is translated as CASSASTDTQYF.

This chain's CDR3 is CASSLVRAAITGELFF. CDR3 DNA sequence: TGTGCCAGCAGCTTAGTCCGGGCAGCCATCACCGGGGAGCTGTTTTTT. The V gene is TRBV7-8, the J gene TRBJ2-2; D call uncertain. Germline lookup yields CDR1 SGHVS and CDR2 FQNEAQ. The CDR3 totals 16 residues. Trimming pared 1 base from V and 4 bases from J, leaving 13 bases between.

In its sample, this clone was seen once. J is TRBJ2-1 and V is TRBV7-6; D not resolved. V lost 1 base, J lost 9 bases, and 10 bases lay in between. The CDR3 contains 13 residues. Germline V gene sequence: CDR1 SGHVS, CDR2 FNYEAQ. CDR3: CASSLGVGIEQFF. CDR3 coding DNA: TGTGCCAGCAGCTTAGGGGTTGGGATTGAGCAGTTCTTC.

The chain couples TRBV30 to TRBJ2-3; 7 bases fit TRBD2. The CDR3 length is 18 residues. Per germline, CDR1 GTSNPN and CDR2 SVGIG (reference sequence). V lost 2 bases and J lost 2; bases outside the gene matches: 16. The CDR3 bases are TGTGCCTGGAGTCCAGGCCCGCGGGGGACTACATACACAGATACGCAGTATTTT. Translated: CAWSPGPRGTTYTDTQYF.

The chain employs TRBV19 and TRBJ1-2, with 12 bases fitting TRBD1. Germline V gives CDR1 LNHDA, CDR2 SQIVND (reference sequence). CDR3 length: 16 residues. Trimming cost V 2 bases and J 5 bases; bases outside gene matches: 6. CDR3 sequence reads: CASSIRGQGAQYGYTF. The DNA of the CDR3 is TGTGCCAGTAGTATAAGGGGACAGGGGGCGCAATATGGCTACACCTTC.

V is TRBV15 and J is TRBJ1-5; D is undetermined. The CDR3 length is 12 residues. V was cut by 3 bases and J by 5 bases, with 5 bases left in between. Germline V gene sequence: CDR1 LNHNV, CDR2 YYDKDF (reference sequence). The CDR3 DNA is TGTGCCACCAGCAGCGTAGATCAGCCCCAGCATTTT. It codes for CATSSVDQPQHF.

The chain couples TRBV14 to TRBJ2-1, with 13 bases lining up with TRBD2. J was trimmed by 0 bases and V by 0 bases; bases with no gene match: 8. Germline V gene data show CDR1 as SGHDN and CDR2 as FVKESK. This CDR3 is 20 amino acids long. CDR3 bases: TGTGCCAGCAGCCAAGATTGGACTAGCGGGAGCGGAAGCTCCTACAATGAGCAGTTCTTC. Residues: CASSQDWTSGSGSSYNEQFF. Drawing the rest from reference TRBV14 and TRBJ2-1, the complete variable domain is EAGVTQFPSHSVIEKGQTVTLRCDPISGHDNLYWYRRVMGKEIKFLLHFVKESKQDESGMPNNRFLAERTGGTYSTLKVQPAELEDSGVYFCASSQDWTSGSGSSYNEQFFGPGTRLTVL.

By its share, this clone is medium-sized. In the same sample, other DNA sequences code for this CDR3. The chain links TRBV9 to TRBJ1-2; 8 bases map to TRBD1. CDR3 length equals 15 residues. The germline V gene has CDR1 SGDLS and CDR2 YYNGEE. V lost 3 bases to trimming and J lost 0 bases; unmatched junction nucleotides: 4. In DNA form, the CDR3 reads TGTGCCAGCAGCGGCGACAGGGGCCCTAACTATGGCTACACCTTC. It yields the protein CASSGDRGPNYGYTF.

The chain has TRBV14 and TRBJ2-1; weak D call: TRBD2 (5 bases). Germline values: CDR1 SGHDN, CDR2 FVKESK. Trimming left V 4 bases short and J 1 base short, with 11 bases between. The CDR3 spans 15 residues. CDR3 sequence: CASSLWRGSYNEQFF. The DNA of the CDR3 is TGTGCCAGCAGCCTCTGGAGAGGGTCCTACAATGAGCAGTTCTTC.

V gene TRBV6-1 combines with J gene TRBJ2-3; possible D gene TRBD1, 6 bases. V was shortened by 5 bases and J by 5 bases, with 14 bases between the two germline ends. CDR1 is MNHNS and CDR2 is SASEGT in the germline V gene. This CDR3 has 14 residues. The CDR3 protein is CASSHRTVGDTQYF. In DNA form, the CDR3 reads TGTGCCAGCAGTCATCGGACAGTCGGAGATACGCAGTATTTT.

The V gene is TRBV7-9, the J gene TRBJ2-3; D is possibly TRBD2 (5 bases). V lost 5 bases to trimming and J lost 2 bases, with 17 bases between them. Germline values: CDR1 SEHNR, CDR2 FQNEAQ (reference sequence). CDR3 size: 16 residues. CDR3 region: CASSEGSQRSTDTQYF. In nucleotides, the CDR3 is TGTGCCAGCAGCGAAGGGTCCCAGCGGTCCACAGATACGCAGTATTTT.

The CDR3 sequence: CATSRDTQVGGYTF. Here the CDR3 DNA reads TGTGCCACCAGCAGAGATACACAGGTGGGTGGCTACACCTTC. The gene calls are TRBV15 and TRBJ1-2, with D possibly matching TRBD1 (5 bases). V gave up 0 bases and J gave up 7 bases, with 12 bases separating them. The CDR3 covers 14 residues. In germline, CDR1 is LNHNV, CDR2 YYDKDF (reference sequence).

This clone was observed a single time. The J gene is TRBJ2-7, the V gene TRBV6-6; maybe TRBD1 (5 bases). The CDR3 totals 14 residues. The V gene's germline CDR1 is MNHNY and CDR2 SVGAGI (reference sequence). V was clipped by 0 bases and J by 1 base, with 7 bases between them. This chain's CDR3 is CASSYSTVSYEQYF. CDR3 in DNA: TGTGCCAGCAGTTACTCGACAGTTTCCTACGAGCAGTACTTC.

There are a few counts of this clone. The rearrangement links TRBV7-6 to TRBJ2-6; no firm D call. Per germline, CDR1 SGHVS and CDR2 FNYEAQ. CDR3 length: 17 residues. V lost 1 base and J 3 bases, leaving 13 bases between the germline ends. The CDR3 DNA reads TGTGCCAGCAGCTTAGGGGTTTTGGGTAGTGGGGCCAACGTCCTGACTTTC. This translates into CASSLGVLGSGANVLTF.

The gene calls are TRBV6-5 and TRBJ1-2; 7 positions agree with TRBD1. V lost 6 bases and J lost 6; bases outside the gene matches: 13. The CDR3 extends over 15 amino acids. Germline assignment: CDR1 MNHEY and CDR2 SVGAGI. In nucleotides, the CDR3 is TGTGCCAGCAGGATCGACAGGGCGGGAACCAATGGCTACACCTTC. Translated: CASRIDRAGTNGYTF.

V and J are TRBV27 and TRBJ2-1; TRBD1 matches at 8 bases. Unmatched junction bases numbered 8, after V lost 4 bases and J lost 6 bases. This CDR3 comprises 15 residues. The germline V gene has CDR1 MNHEY and CDR2 SMNVEV (reference sequence). This CDR3 is CASSYGQGGLNEQFF. CDR3 nucleotides: TGTGCCAGCAGTTATGGACAGGGCGGTCTCAATGAGCAGTTCTTC.

The chain combines TRBV9 with TRBJ1-4; 7 nucleotides align to TRBD1. Germline V gene data show CDR1 as SGDLS and CDR2 as YYNGEE. The CDR3 is 16 residues long. The ends lost 3 bases at V and 5 bases at J; junction bases unmatched: 10. The CDR3 spells CASSAELGTANEKLFF. In DNA form, the CDR3 reads TGTGCCAGCAGCGCGGAGCTTGGGACAGCAAATGAAAAACTGTTTTTT.

This chain joins TRBV29-1 and TRBJ2-7; the match to TRBD1 covers 9 bases. J lost 5 bases, V lost 8 bases, and 7 bases had no gene match. The CDR3 is 12 amino acids. Germline CDR1 SQVTM, CDR2 ANQGSEA. CDR3 in amino acids: CSFRDRVDEQYF. DNA for the CDR3: TGCAGCTTCCGGGACAGGGTCGACGAGCAGTACTTC.

This clone was counted only a few times. The CDR3 DNA follows: TGCAGCGTGACGAGCCGCCCCGCCGGGGAGCTGTTTTTT. As protein: CSVTSRPAGELFF. The V call is TRBV29-1, the J call TRBJ2-2; no definite D call. Trimming cost V 6 bases and J 6 bases, with 14 bases left between them. Germline V lookup: CDR1 SQVTM, CDR2 ANQGSEA. The CDR3 has 13 amino acids.

This clone came up once. The V and J genes are TRBV28 and TRBJ2-2; D unresolved. Looked up from germline, CDR1 is MDHEN and CDR2 is SYDVKM. Trimming took off 5 bases at V and 0 bases at J, with 10 bases between the two ends. The CDR3 loop spans 15 amino acids. CDR3: CASSRLAANTGELFF. CDR3 bases: TGTGCCAGCAGTAGACTCGCCGCGAACACCGGGGAGCTGTTTTTT.

The chain has TRBV4-2 and TRBJ1-1; D is uncertain. CDR3 length: 16 amino acids. Germline V gives CDR1 LGHNA, CDR2 YNFKEQ. Between the trimmed V and J ends, which lost 1 base and 0 bases, there was a span of 12 bases. The CDR3 DNA is TGTGCCAGCAGCCAAGCGGGCAGGTTGATGAACACTGAAGCTTTCTTT. Its protein product is CASSQAGRLMNTEAFF.